The subject of this entry is one T cell receptor (beta chain). Its antigen remains undetermined. Nothing much larger sits one base from this clone, and base qualities are not available. Donors were healthy HIV-negative adults with no recently reported acute infections or vaccinations. Every donor was a Caucasian adult residing in Nashville, Tennessee, USA. For unsorted samples, about 90 million PBMCs were counted and genomic DNA was extracted with the QIAamp DNA Blood Mini kit. Blood was collected by leukapheresis, and PBMCs were isolated by Ficoll-Histopaque density gradient centrifugation and then cryopreserved in liquid nitrogen vapor phase. TCR CDR3 regions were amplified from genomic DNA by multiplex PCR using the deep immunoSEQ assay. Genomic DNA extracted from each cell subset was distributed evenly over all wells of several immunoSEQ 96-well plates, and each plate served as one replicate. For unsorted PBMC, approximately 0.3 ug of genomic DNA, equivalent to around 33,000 T cell genomes, went into each replicate PCR. Ten immunoSEQ deep assay plates were used to sequence the unsorted PBMC genomic DNA. The purified libraries were quantified using a Qubit 3.0 fluorometer, sized with a Bioanalyzer 2100, and then quantified again using the KAPA Library Quantification kit. Every immunoSEQ 96-well plate was sequenced on a dedicated single-read 150-cycle Illumina NextSeq 550 flow cell. Per the original workflow: Because the immunoSEQ output held only junctional sequences and lacked quality scores, the filtering could not match the filtering applied to full-length reads. To assign V/J genes and CDR3, sequences were annotated against IMGT germline references using PyIR, a Python wrapper for IgBLAST v1.9. Reads with weak V/J assignments (E-value above 1e-6), missing CDR3, stop codons, out-of-frame junctions, or ambiguous translated residues were removed. V3J clonotypes were defined as sequences sharing the same inferred V gene, J gene, and CDR3 amino acid sequence. Percentage overlap between repertoires was computed as shared unique clonotypes divided by the size of the smaller repertoire. Three approaches were used to assess repertoire richness: RTK rarefaction, the Chao1 estimator, and Recon v2.1 estimates of unobserved clonotypes. TCRdb carries this immuneACCESS record with in-frame sequences only. Its versions omit some clonotypes, under half of them owing to an unresolved V gene in the studies checked, with the rest unexplained. That table supplies the V and J calls and clone size; D and trimming were determined from the DNA. Here the sample has about 510,000 clones; roughly 78% occur a single time. Roughly 13% of the sample rests with the top ten.

These data come from a study of shared clonotypes between healthy human individuals (TCRdb year 2020). The study in broad terms: Three men and a couple of women, aged 18 to 49 years, made up the cohort. To estimate repertoire size and how much clonotype sharing occurs between individuals, the study deeply sequenced the blood TCR repertoires of roughly 5 healthy adults. To increase sequencing depth and limit assay-specific biases, TCR repertoire library preparation and sequencing were carried out by different laboratories using diverse techniques. Leukapheresis yielded between about 0.8 and 9.5 billion PBMCs per donor. Results and caveats for the whole study, not just this receptor: Based on pairwise subsampling, the degree of clonotype sharing among donors was expected to be affected by sequencing depth. The genetic and exposure-history diversity represented was limited by the small number of donors. Only blood was sampled, and tissue TCR repertoires likely differ from those in blood.

The CDR3 runs 16 amino acids, cysteine and phenylalanine included. Of all the DNA, just the CDR3 is kept, 48 bases in frame from base 1. Relative to germline, V is missing 2 bases and J is missing 6 bases, with 6 bases of the junction outside any gene match. Sequences MDHEN (CDR1) and SYDVKM (CDR2) are obtained from the germline V gene. This receptor chain uses TRBV28 and TRBJ2-2, with 10 bases matching TRBD2. The sequenced sample consisted of PBMCs. The sequence derives from a woman aged 40 to 50 in good health. Some clones in this sample may be carry-over from other donors' samples. The DNA sequence reads TGTGCCAGCAGTTTAGACCCGGGACTAGCGCCCGGGGAGCTGTTTTTT. The translation is CASSLDPGLAPGELFF.